The 4 T cell receptor beta chains given below trace back to one sample, sequenced in a study of lymphopenia after photon versus proton radiotherapy (dated by TCRdb to about 2019). The library relied on the immunoSEQ multiplex PCR assay. What TCRdb holds here is the immuneACCESS table cut down to in-frame rearrangements. Part of the clones is not present; checked against another copy, under half of the missing clones reflect an unresolved V gene, and the others are unexplained. The sample has 65,000 to 70,000 clones on record, approximately 91% of them singletons. Of the sample, around 2.6% is held by the ten largest clones. The input for sequencing was peripheral blood, taken from a patient treated with photon-based radiotherapy. The receptors stem from a woman aged 70 to 79 with pancreatic cancer.

The chain combines TRBV4-3 with TRBJ2-7; no clear D gene. CDR3 length: 15 residues. V was clipped by 2 bases and J by 1 base, with 12 bases between them. CDR1 is LGHNA, CDR2 YSLEER, per germline. The CDR3 loop is CASSQPGRMSYEQYF. CDR3 DNA: TGCGCCAGCAGCCAACCGGGCAGAATGTCCTACGAGCAGTACTTC.

The CDR3 sequence: CASSARLAGAPLFF. CDR3 nucleotides: TGTGCCAGCAGCGCCCGACTAGCGGGAGCCCCGCTTTTCTTC. This chain joins TRBV7-9 and TRBJ2-1, with 12 bases matching TRBD2. Per the germline V gene, CDR1 is SEHNR and CDR2 is FQNEAQ (reference sequence). The CDR3 loop spans 14 amino acids. V shed 5 bases and J 16 bases; nucleotides not matched to a gene: 12.

V and J are TRBV30 and TRBJ2-7; no firm D call. The CDR3 runs to 11 residues. CDR1 is GTSNPN, CDR2 SVGIG, per germline (reference sequence). The V end was cut by 0 bases, the J end by 7 bases, with 7 bases between. As DNA, the CDR3 is TGTGCCTGGAGTGTACTCTCTGAGCAGTACTTC. Protein sequence: CAWSVLSEQYF.

The rearrangement joins TRBV5-6 to TRBJ1-2, with unresolved D. The CDR3 spans 11 residues. V dropped 2 bases and J dropped 8 bases, with 7 bases sitting between them. Germline loops: CDR1 SGHDT, CDR2 YYEEEE. The CDR3 bases are TGTGCCAGCAGCTTCCTCTCAGGCTACACCTTC. Translated: CASSFLSGYTF. The full variable domain, completed using reference TRBV5-6 and TRBJ1-2, is DAGVTQSPTHLIKTRGQQVTLRCSPKSGHDTVSWYQQALGQGPQFIFQYYEEEERQRGNFPDRFSGHQFPNYSSELNVNALLLGDSALYLCASSFLSGYTFGSGTRLTVV.